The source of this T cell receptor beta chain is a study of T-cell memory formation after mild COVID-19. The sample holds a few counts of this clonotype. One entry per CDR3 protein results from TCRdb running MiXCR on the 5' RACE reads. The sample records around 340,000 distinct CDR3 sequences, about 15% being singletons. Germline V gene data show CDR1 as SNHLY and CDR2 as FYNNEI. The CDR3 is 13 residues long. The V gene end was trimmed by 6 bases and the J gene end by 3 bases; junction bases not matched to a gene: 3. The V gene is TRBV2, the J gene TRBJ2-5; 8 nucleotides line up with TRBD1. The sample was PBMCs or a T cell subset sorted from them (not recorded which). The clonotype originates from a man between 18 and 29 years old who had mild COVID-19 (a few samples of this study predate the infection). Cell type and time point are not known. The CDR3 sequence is CASRRGQEETQYF. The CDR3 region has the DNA TGTGCCAGCAGGAGGGGACAGGAAGAGACCCAGTACTTC.